The T cell receptor (beta chain) described here comes from a study of blood T cell repertoires in COVID-19. Study as a whole: The origin of the acute and convalescent COVID-19 samples was the United States, Italy and Spain. Sample material is recorded as cDNA or gDNA derived from T cells, B-cell-depleted T cells, or PBMCs.

V was pared by 6 bases and J by 3 bases, with 4 bases of the junction left unmatched. Looked up from germline, CDR1 is MGHDK and CDR2 is SYGVNS. The CDR3 length is 16 residues. In the original analysis: The authors estimated nucleated cell counts from reference gene primer amplification. The table came from immunoSEQ multiplex PCR; TCRdb's copy has only in-frame clones and leaves some out. V and J calls and clone size are given by that table; D and trimming were obtained from the DNA. The sample lists over 250,000 clones; roughly nine tenths were seen once. The TCR was taken from a man aged 45-60 years with acute or convalescent COVID-19. The sample comprised peripheral blood. The V call is TRBV25-1, the J call TRBJ2-3; 15 bases align to TRBD2. The CDR3 sequence is CASRGTSGGLTDTQYF. The CDR3 nucleotides are TGTGCCAGCAGAGGGACTAGCGGGGGGCTGACAGATACGCAGTATTTT.